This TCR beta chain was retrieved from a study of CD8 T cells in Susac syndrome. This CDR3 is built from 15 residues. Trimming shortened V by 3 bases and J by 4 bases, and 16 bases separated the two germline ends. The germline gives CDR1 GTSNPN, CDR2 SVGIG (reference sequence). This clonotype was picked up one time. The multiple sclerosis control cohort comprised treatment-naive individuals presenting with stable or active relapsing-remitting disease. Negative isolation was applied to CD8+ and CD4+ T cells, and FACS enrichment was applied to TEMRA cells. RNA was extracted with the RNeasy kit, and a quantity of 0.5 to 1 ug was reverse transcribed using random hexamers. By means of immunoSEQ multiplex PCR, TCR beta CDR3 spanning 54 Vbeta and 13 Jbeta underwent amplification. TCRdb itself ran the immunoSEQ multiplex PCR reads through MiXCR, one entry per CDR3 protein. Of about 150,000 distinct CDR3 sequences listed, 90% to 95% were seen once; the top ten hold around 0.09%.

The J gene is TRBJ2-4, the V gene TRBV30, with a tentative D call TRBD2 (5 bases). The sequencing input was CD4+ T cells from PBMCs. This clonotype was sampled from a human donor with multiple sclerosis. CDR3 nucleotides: TGTGCCTGGAGGGCCGGGAAGGACGGGAAAAACATTCAGTACTTC. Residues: CAWRAGKDGKNIQYF.